These 28 T cell receptor beta chains were all obtained from the same sample, sequenced in a study of spatial heterogeneity in lung cancer. Time point meaning: sample taken at primary tumor resection. No cell sorting; template was whole RNA from tumor, lung tissue or PBMC. TCRdb called the 5' RACE reads again in MiXCR, with one record for every CDR3 protein. Of 45,000 or so distinct CDR3 sequences in the sample, about 12% are singletons; the top ten hold 40% to 50%. This specimen consisted of PBMCs, obtained at surgery. These receptors all come from a female donor with early-stage non-small cell lung cancer.

V and J are TRBV29-1 and TRBJ1-1, with no clear D. Germline assignment: CDR1 SQVTM and CDR2 ANQGSEA. V lost 6 bases to trimming and J lost 5 bases, with 10 bases between them. The CDR3 sequence is 11 residues long. In DNA form, the CDR3 reads TGCAGCGTCGCCTGGGGAACTGAAGCTTTCTTT. This sequence encodes CSVAWGTEAFF.

This chain uses TRBV12-3 or TRBV12-4 with TRBJ1-1, with D unresolved. CDR3 size: 12 residues. The V end was cut by 1 base, the J end by 0 bases, with 0 bases between. The CDR3 DNA reads as TGTGCCAGCAGTTTAGTGAACACTGAAGCTTTCTTT. It specifies CASSLVNTEAFF.

This clonotype has just a few counts. The V call is TRBV4-3, the J call TRBJ2-7; TRBD2 aligns across 9 bases. V gave up 1 base and J gave up 5 bases; unmatched junction bases: 15. Germline lookup yields CDR1 LGHNA and CDR2 YSLEER. This CDR3 is 18 amino acids long. The CDR3 sequence: CASSQVFIVAGAIDEQYF. The CDR3 coding sequence is TGCGCCAGCAGCCAAGTCTTCATCGTAGCGGGGGCAATTGACGAGCAGTACTTC.

This clonotype has a handful of counts. The chain carries TRBV4-3 and TRBJ2-5; 7 nucleotides line up with TRBD2. The germline CDR1 and CDR2 sequences are LGHNA and YSLEER. V was clipped by 0 bases and J by 1 base; unmatched bases: 11. This CDR3 contains 18 residues. The CDR3 loop reads CASSQDLPWRGSQETQYF. The CDR3 DNA is TGCGCCAGCAGCCAAGATCTCCCCTGGCGGGGGTCCCAAGAGACCCAGTACTTC.

This clonotype appeared many times. This chain uses TRBV13 with TRBJ2-5, with 12 bases that match TRBD1. The germline V gene encodes CDR1 PRHDT and CDR2 FYEKMQ (reference sequence). CDR3 size: 15 residues. Trimming cost V 5 bases and J 3 bases; bases outside gene matches: 4. This chain's CDR3 is CASSPGQGAEETQYF. The CDR3 bases are TGTGCCAGCAGCCCGGGACAGGGGGCGGAAGAGACCCAGTACTTC.

This clonotype was seen at least ten times. The chain joins TRBV7-6 to TRBJ2-3; 15 bases map to TRBD2. J lost 9 bases, V lost 1 base, and 2 bases had no gene match. There are 15 residues in the CDR3. CDR1 SGHVS and CDR2 FNYEAQ come from the germline V gene. CDR3 sequence (DNA): TGTGCCAGCAGCTTAGATGGGACTAGCGGGGGGACGCAGTATTTT. Translated, it gives CASSLDGTSGGTQYF.

This clonotype appeared a few times. This chain uses TRBV7-9 with TRBJ2-1, with 10 bases that match TRBD2. Looked up from germline, CDR1 is SEHNR and CDR2 is FQNEAQ (reference sequence). Germline trimming cut 3 bases from V and 7 bases from J; bases unmatched to any gene: 12. The CDR3 consists of 17 residues. CDR3 region: CASSLGSERGGRNEQFF. CDR3 DNA: TGTGCCAGCAGCTTGGGATCAGAGCGGGGGGGGAGGAATGAGCAGTTCTTC.

This clonotype was seen only a few times. The CDR3 loop is CASSRSNSPLHF. The CDR3 region has the DNA TGTGCCAGCAGTCGTTCTAATTCACCCCTCCACTTT. This sequence joins TRBV2 and TRBJ1-6; D gene uncertain. Trimming took 5 bases from V and 6 from J, leaving 5 bases between them. This CDR3 spans 12 amino acids. Germline CDR1 SNHLY, CDR2 FYNNEI.

V usage is TRBV6-1 and J usage is TRBJ2-5; 7 bases align to TRBD1. CDR1 is MNHNS and CDR2 is SASEGT in the germline V gene. The CDR3 consists of 16 residues. The V and J ends lost 5 bases and 1 base, in that order; junction bases with no gene match: 10. CDR3 sequence: CASSFTATGSQETQYF. The CDR3 DNA follows: TGTGCCAGCAGTTTTACCGCGACAGGGTCCCAAGAGACCCAGTACTTC.

This clonotype was observed at least ten times. The chain combines TRBV3-1 with TRBJ2-7; unclear D gene. V was clipped by 5 bases and J by 0 bases, with 8 bases between them. The CDR3 loop spans 13 amino acids. The germline CDR1 and CDR2 sequences are LGHDT and YNNKEL (reference sequence). CDR3 nucleotides: TGTGCCAGCAGCTTGGATATCTCCTACGAGCAGTACTTC. Encoded protein: CASSLDISYEQYF.

V is TRBV6-5 and J is TRBJ1-1, with D perhaps matching TRBD1 (5 bases). V was trimmed by 5 bases and J by 5 bases, leaving 21 bases between them. CDR1 MNHEY and CDR2 SVGAGI come from the germline V gene. The CDR3 runs 16 residues. In DNA, the CDR3 is TGTGCCAGCAGTAGGCAACGAGGGGCTGGTAGTACTGAAGCTTTCTTT. Translation gives CASSRQRGAGSTEAFF.

This clonotype was detected only a few times. The chain combines TRBV2 with TRBJ1-1; 7 bases are a match to TRBD1. From germline, CDR1 is SNHLY and CDR2 FYNNEI. CDR3 length: 13 amino acids. V shed 7 bases, J shed 1 base, and the junction held 3 bases outside the gene matches. The CDR3, as DNA: TGTGCCAGCATGTGGGACAGGAACACTGAAGCTTTCTTT. Its translation: CASMWDRNTEAFF.

This clonotype was found a few times. The rearrangement uses TRBV20-1 and TRBJ2-7; 11 bases fit TRBD2. The V gene's germline CDR1 is DFQATT and CDR2 SNEGSKA (reference sequence). This CDR3 region has 13 residues. J lost 3 bases, V lost 6 bases, and 4 bases had no gene match. The chain's CDR3 is CSATSGGHYEQYF. The CDR3 bases are TGCAGTGCAACTAGCGGGGGACACTACGAGCAGTACTTC.

This clonotype has a handful of counts. The gene calls are TRBV6-6 and TRBJ2-1; D is ambiguous. V was pared by 2 bases and J by 10 bases, with 9 bases between. CDR1 is MNHNY and CDR2 is SVGAGI in the germline V gene (reference sequence). CDR3 size: 12 residues. The CDR3 is CASSYQRREQFF. The DNA of the CDR3 is TGTGCCAGCAGTTACCAGCGTCGGGAGCAGTTCTTC.

The chain combines TRBV6-6 with TRBJ1-5; TRBD1 matches 8 bases. This CDR3 comprises 15 residues. Germline CDR1 reads MNHNY; CDR2 reads SVGAGI (reference sequence). Unmatched junction bases numbered 9, after V lost 6 bases and J lost 5 bases. Written as DNA, the CDR3 is TGTGCCAGCAGCTTCCTGGACAGGGCGGATCAGCCCCAGCATTTT. Protein sequence: CASSFLDRADQPQHF.

The V and J genes are TRBV2 and TRBJ1-6, with TRBD1 as a possible D gene (6 bases). CDR1 is SNHLY, CDR2 FYNNEI, per germline. The CDR3 loop spans 16 amino acids. Between the trimmed V and J ends, which lost 4 bases and 7 bases, there was a span of 17 bases. The CDR3 reads CASSVVTGFGNSPLHF. The CDR3 region has the DNA TGTGCCAGCAGTGTTGTGACAGGTTTCGGGAATTCACCCCTCCACTTT.

In this sample, this clonotype turned up a few times. This chain connects TRBV7-9 to TRBJ1-5; TRBD1 agrees at 11 bases. Germline CDR1 is SEHNR and CDR2 is FQNEAQ (reference sequence). CDR3 length equals 15 residues. Losses at the gene ends were 5 bases for V and 6 bases for J; bases not matched to a gene: 6. In DNA, the CDR3 is TGTGCCAGCAGCCTCGGGACAGGGGGGCTTCAGCCCCAGCATTTT. Translating it yields CASSLGTGGLQPQHF.

The V and J genes are TRBV5-1 and TRBJ2-7; a possible D gene is TRBD1 (6 bases). The ends were cut back, 0 bases at V and 4 bases at J, with 8 bases in the middle. Germline V gives CDR1 SGHRS, CDR2 YFSETQ. This CDR3 has 13 residues. CDR3 amino acids: CASSLGGGYEQYF. The DNA of the CDR3 is TGCGCCAGCAGCTTGGGAGGGGGATACGAGCAGTACTTC.

This clonotype was observed at least ten times. V gene TRBV28 combines with J gene TRBJ1-6; TRBD1 aligns across 7 bases. V shed 6 bases, J shed 11 bases, and the junction held 7 bases outside the gene matches. Germline V gene lookup returns CDR1 MDHEN and CDR2 SYDVKM. This CDR3 is built from 13 residues. Written as DNA, the CDR3 is TGTGCCAGCAGGAGAACAGGGGAGGCACCCCTCCACTTT. It is translated as CASRRTGEAPLHF.

The genes are TRBV7-9 and TRBJ2-1; 8 nucleotides line up with TRBD1. The CDR3 covers 14 residues. Germline CDR1 reads SEHNR; CDR2 reads FQNEAQ (reference sequence). V was clipped by 5 bases and J by 7 bases; unmatched bases: 7. The CDR3 here is CASSPTGVSNEQFF. The DNA for the CDR3 is TGTGCCAGCAGCCCGACAGGGGTGTCGAATGAGCAGTTCTTC.

This clonotype occurred a few times. This chain joins TRBV29-1 and TRBJ1-4; D might be TRBD1 (5 bases). The CDR3 covers 14 residues. CDR1 SQVTM and CDR2 ANQGSEA come from the germline V gene. Between the trimmed V and J ends, which lost 4 bases and 4 bases, there was a span of 13 bases. The CDR3 reads CSVVWDASNEKLFF. The CDR3 nucleotides read TGCAGCGTTGTTTGGGACGCGAGTAATGAAAAACTGTTTTTT.

This clonotype was seen at least ten times. The chain recombines TRBV29-1 with TRBJ1-1; tentative D call: TRBD1 (5 bases). V lost 7 bases and J 4 bases, leaving 13 bases between the germline ends. This CDR3 has 12 amino acids. CDR1 and CDR2 (germline): SQVTM, ANQGSEA. The CDR3 loop is CSAQRGGTEAFF. The CDR3 region has the DNA TGCAGCGCCCAAAGGGGTGGCACTGAAGCTTTCTTT.

This clonotype was observed many times. The chain carries TRBV4-2 and TRBJ2-3; 15 bases align to TRBD2. V shed 0 bases, J shed 5 bases, and the junction held 9 bases outside the gene matches. CDR1 and CDR2 from the germline V gene are LGHNA and YNFKEQ. The CDR3 totals 19 residues. The CDR3 DNA follows: TGTGCCAGCAGCCAAGATGACGGACTAGCGGGGGGGCCCGAAGATACGCAGTATTTT. Its translation: CASSQDDGLAGGPEDTQYF.

In its sample, this clonotype was seen many times. The chain combines TRBV18 with TRBJ1-1, with D maybe TRBD1 (6 bases). Per germline, CDR1 KGHSH and CDR2 LQKENI. The CDR3 runs to 15 residues. V was cut by 5 bases and J by 7 bases, with 20 bases left in between. The CDR3 region has the DNA TGTGCCAGCTCATCCCAGGGGTTGAGTTCGAATGAAGCTTTCTTT. This sequence encodes CASSSQGLSSNEAFF.

The table lists this clonotype with many counts. The rearrangement joins TRBV29-1 to TRBJ2-7; TRBD1 matches 10 bases. The CDR3 consists of 13 residues. Trimming removed 1 base from V and 6 bases from J; junction bases left unmatched: 3. The germline CDR1 and CDR2 sequences are SQVTM and ANQGSEA. Written as DNA, the CDR3 is TGCAGCGTTGAAGGGGACAGGGGACTCGAGCAGTACTTC. It codes for CSVEGDRGLEQYF.

This rearrangement joins TRBV5-6 to TRBJ2-1, with TRBD2 identical over 9 bases. Losses at the gene ends were 1 base for V and 6 bases for J; bases not matched to a gene: 2. The length of the CDR3 is 14 residues. Germline V gene data show CDR1 as SGHDT and CDR2 as YYEEEE. CDR3 DNA sequence: TGTGCCAGCAGCTTGAGCGGGGGGCCCAATGAGCAGTTCTTC. As protein: CASSLSGGPNEQFF.

The chain recombines TRBV10-1 with TRBJ1-2; D unclear. The germline V and J ends were trimmed by 0 bases and 2 bases, with 16 bases remaining between them. In germline, CDR1 is WNHNN, CDR2 SYGVQD (reference sequence). The CDR3 runs 17 residues. CDR3: CASSESIGPRSNYGYTF. In DNA form, the CDR3 reads TGCGCCAGCAGTGAGTCGATCGGGCCGAGGTCGAACTATGGCTACACCTTC.

This clonotype was found a few times. The chain joins TRBV5-4 to TRBJ1-6; D remains ambiguous. Germline V gene sequence: CDR1 SGHNT, CDR2 YYREEE (reference sequence). The CDR3 sequence is 13 residues long. The ends were cut back, 3 bases at V and 9 bases at J, with 10 bases in the middle. CDR3 residues: CASSSRSSSPLHF. In DNA, the CDR3 is TGTGCCAGCAGCTCCCGTAGTAGTTCACCCCTCCACTTT. The full variable domain, completed using reference TRBV5-4 and TRBJ1-6, is ETGVTQSPTHLIKTRGQQVTLRCSSQSGHNTVSWYQQALGQGPQFIFQYYREEENGRGNFPPRFSGLQFPNYSSELNVNALELDDSALYLCASSSRSSSPLHFGNGTRLTVT.